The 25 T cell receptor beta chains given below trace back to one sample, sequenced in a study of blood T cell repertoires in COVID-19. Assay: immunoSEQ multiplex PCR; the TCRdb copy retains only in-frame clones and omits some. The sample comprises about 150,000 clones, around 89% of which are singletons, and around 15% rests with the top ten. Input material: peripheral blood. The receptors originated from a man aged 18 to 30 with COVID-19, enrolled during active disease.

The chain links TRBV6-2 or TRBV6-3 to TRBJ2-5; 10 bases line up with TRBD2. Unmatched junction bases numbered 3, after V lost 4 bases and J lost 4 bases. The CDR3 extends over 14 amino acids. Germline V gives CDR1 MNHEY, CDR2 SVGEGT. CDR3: CASSLSGRVETQYF. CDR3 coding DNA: TGTGCCAGCAGTTTAAGCGGGAGGGTAGAGACCCAGTACTTC.

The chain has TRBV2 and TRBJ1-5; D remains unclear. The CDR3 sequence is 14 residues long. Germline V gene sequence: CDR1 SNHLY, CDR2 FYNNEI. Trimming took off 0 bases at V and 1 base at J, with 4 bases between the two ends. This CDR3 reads CASSEAGSNQPQHF. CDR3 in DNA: TGTGCCAGCAGTGAAGCGGGCAGCAATCAGCCCCAGCATTTT. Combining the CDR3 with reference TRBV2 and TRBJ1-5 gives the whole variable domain EPEVTQTPSHQVTQMGQEVILRCVPISNHLYFYWYRQILGQKVEFLVSFYNNEISEKSEIFDDQFSVERPDGSNFTLKIRSTKLEDSAMYFCASSEAGSNQPQHFGDGTRLSIL.

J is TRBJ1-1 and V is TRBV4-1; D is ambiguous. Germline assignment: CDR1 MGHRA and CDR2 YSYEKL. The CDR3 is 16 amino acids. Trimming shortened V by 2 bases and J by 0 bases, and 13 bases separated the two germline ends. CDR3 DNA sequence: TGCGCCAGCAGCCAACCTGGGCGGGGATTGAACACTGAAGCTTTCTTT. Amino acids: CASSQPGRGLNTEAFF.

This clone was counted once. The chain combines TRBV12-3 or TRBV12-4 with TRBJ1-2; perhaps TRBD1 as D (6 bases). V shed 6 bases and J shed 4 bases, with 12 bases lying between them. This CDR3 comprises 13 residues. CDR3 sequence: CASRSGTLYGYTF. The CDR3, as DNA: TGTGCCAGCAGAAGCGGGACACTCTATGGCTACACCTTC.

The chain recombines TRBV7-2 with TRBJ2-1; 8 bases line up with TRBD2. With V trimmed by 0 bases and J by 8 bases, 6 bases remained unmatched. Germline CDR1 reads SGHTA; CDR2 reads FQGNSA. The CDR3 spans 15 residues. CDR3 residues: CASSLATSVSDEQFF. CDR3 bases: TGTGCCAGCAGCTTAGCGACTAGCGTCTCGGATGAGCAGTTCTTC.

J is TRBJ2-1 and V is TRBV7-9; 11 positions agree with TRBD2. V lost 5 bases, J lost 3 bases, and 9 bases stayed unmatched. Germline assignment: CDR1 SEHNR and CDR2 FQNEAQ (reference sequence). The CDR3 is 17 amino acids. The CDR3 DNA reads TGTGCCAGCAGCCCCCGTGTAGCGGGAGGGATCTACAATGAGCAGTTCTTC. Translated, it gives CASSPRVAGGIYNEQFF. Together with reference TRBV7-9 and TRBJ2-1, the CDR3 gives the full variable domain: DTGVSQNPRHKITKRGQNVTFRCDPISEHNRLYWYRQTLGQGPEFLTYFQNEAQLEKSRLLSDRFSAERPKGSFSTLEIQRTEQGDSAMYLCASSPRVAGGIYNEQFFGPGTRLTVL.

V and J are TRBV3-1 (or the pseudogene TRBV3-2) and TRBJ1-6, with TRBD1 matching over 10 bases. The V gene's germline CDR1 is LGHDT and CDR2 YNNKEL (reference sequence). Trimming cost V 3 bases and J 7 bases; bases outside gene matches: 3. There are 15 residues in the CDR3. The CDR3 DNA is TGTGCCAGCAGCCAGGGGACAGGGGCAAATTCACCCCTCCACTTT. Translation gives CASSQGTGANSPLHF.

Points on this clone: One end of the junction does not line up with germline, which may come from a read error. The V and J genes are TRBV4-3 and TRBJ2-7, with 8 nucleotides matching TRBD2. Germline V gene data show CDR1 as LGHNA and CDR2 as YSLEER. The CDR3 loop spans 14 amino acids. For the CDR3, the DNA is TGCGCCAGCAGCCAAGATACCGGGAGGGCCCCCGTTGACTTC. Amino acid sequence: CASSQDTGRAPVDF.

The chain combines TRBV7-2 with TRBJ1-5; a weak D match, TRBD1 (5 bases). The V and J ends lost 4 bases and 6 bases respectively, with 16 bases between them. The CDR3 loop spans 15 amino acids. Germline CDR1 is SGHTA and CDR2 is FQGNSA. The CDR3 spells CASSSVRGVSQPQHF. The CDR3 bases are TGTGCCAGCAGCTCCGTTAGGGGCGTAAGTCAGCCCCAGCATTTT. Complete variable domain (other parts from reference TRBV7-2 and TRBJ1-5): GAGVSQSPSNKVTEKGKDVELRCDPISGHTALYWYRQSLGQGLEFLIYFQGNSAPDKSGLPSDRFSAERTGGSVSTLTIQRTQQEDSAVYLCASSSVRGVSQPQHFGDGTRLSIL.

CDR3 nucleotide sequence: TGTGCCAGCAGCCAAGAGGCGGTTACCGGGGAGCTGTTTTTT. Protein sequence: CASSQEAVTGELFF. V usage is TRBV3-1 (or the pseudogene TRBV3-2) and J usage is TRBJ2-2; D uncertain. V lost 0 bases and J 5 bases, leaving 7 bases between the germline ends. Germline V gene lookup returns CDR1 LGHDT and CDR2 YNNKEL (reference sequence). CDR3 length equals 14 residues.

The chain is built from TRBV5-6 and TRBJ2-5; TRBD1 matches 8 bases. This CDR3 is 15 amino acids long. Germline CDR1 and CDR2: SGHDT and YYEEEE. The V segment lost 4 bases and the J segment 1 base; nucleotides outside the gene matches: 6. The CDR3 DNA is TGTGCCAGCAGCCCGGGACAGGCCCCCCAAGAGACCCAGTACTTC. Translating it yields CASSPGQAPQETQYF. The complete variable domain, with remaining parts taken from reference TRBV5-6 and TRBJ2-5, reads DAGVTQSPTHLIKTRGQQVTLRCSPKSGHDTVSWYQQALGQGPQFIFQYYEEEERQRGNFPDRFSGHQFPNYSSELNVNALLLGDSALYLCASSPGQAPQETQYFGPGTRLLVL.

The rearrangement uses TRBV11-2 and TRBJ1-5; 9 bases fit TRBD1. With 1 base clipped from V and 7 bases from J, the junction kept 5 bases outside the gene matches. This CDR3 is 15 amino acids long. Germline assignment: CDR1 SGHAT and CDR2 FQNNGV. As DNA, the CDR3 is TGTGCCAGCAGCTTAGGTGGGACAGGGCACCAGCCCCAGCATTTT. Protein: CASSLGGTGHQPQHF.

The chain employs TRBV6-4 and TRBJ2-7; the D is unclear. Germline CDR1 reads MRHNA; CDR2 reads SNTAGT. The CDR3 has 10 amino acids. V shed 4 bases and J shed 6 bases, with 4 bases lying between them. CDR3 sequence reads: CASSAGEQYF. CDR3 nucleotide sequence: TGTGCCAGCAGTGCAGGCGAGCAGTACTTC.

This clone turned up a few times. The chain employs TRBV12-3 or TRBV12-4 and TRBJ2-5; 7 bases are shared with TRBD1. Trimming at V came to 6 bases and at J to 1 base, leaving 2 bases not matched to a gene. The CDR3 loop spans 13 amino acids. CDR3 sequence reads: CASRRQGQETQYF. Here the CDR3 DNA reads TGTGCCAGCAGACGACAGGGCCAAGAGACCCAGTACTTC.

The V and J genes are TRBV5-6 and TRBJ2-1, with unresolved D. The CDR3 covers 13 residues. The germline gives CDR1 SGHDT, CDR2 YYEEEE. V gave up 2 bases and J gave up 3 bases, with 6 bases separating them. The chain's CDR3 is CASSFGIYNEQFF. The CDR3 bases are TGTGCCAGCAGCTTTGGCATCTACAATGAGCAGTTCTTC.

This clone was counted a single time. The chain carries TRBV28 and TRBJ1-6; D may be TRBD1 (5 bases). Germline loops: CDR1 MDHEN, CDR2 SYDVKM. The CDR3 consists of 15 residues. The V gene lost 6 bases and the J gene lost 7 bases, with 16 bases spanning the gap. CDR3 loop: CASRGGVWNNSPLHF. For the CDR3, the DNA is TGTGCCAGCAGGGGGGGGGTTTGGAACAATTCACCCCTCCACTTT.

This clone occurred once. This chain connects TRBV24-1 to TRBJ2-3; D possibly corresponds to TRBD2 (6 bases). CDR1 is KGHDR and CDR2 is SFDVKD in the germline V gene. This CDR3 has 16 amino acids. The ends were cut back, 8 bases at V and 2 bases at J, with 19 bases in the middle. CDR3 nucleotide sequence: TGTGCCACCAAATTAAGTTATAGGGACTTCACAGATACGCAGTATTTT. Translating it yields CATKLSYRDFTDTQYF.

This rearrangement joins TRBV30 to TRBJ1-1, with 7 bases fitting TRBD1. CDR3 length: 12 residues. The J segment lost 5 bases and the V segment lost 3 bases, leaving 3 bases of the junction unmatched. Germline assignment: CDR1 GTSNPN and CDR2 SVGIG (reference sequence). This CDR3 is CAWSPGGTEAFF. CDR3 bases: TGTGCCTGGAGCCCAGGGGGGACTGAAGCTTTCTTT. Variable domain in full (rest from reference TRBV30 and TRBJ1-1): SQTIHQWPATLVQPVGSPLSLECTVEGTSNPNLYWYRQAAGRGLQLLFYSVGIGQISSEVPQNLSASRPQDRQFILSSKKLLLSDSGFYLCAWSPGGTEAFFGQGTRLTVV.

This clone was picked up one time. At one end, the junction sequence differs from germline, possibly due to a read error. This chain's CDR3 is CASSLGPPGLRNF. The CDR3 nucleotides read TGTGCCAGCAGCCTGGGGCCTCCAGGCCTACGAAACTTC. The rearrangement links TRBV5-4 to TRBJ2-7, with D maybe TRBD1 (5 bases). The CDR3 contains 13 residues. CDR1 is SGHNT and CDR2 is YYREEE in the germline V gene (reference sequence).

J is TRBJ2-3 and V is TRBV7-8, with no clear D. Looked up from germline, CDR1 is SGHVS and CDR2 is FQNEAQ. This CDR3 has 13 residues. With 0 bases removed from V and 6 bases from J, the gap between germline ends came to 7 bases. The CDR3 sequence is CASSLALEDTQYF. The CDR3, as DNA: TGTGCCAGCAGCTTAGCCCTGGAGGATACGCAGTATTTT.

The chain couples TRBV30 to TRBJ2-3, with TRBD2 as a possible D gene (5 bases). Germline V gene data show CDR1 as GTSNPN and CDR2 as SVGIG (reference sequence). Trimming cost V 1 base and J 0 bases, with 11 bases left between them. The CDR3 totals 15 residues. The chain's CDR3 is CAWSALAVSTDTQYF. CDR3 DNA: TGTGCCTGGAGTGCCCTAGCAGTTAGCACAGATACGCAGTATTTT.

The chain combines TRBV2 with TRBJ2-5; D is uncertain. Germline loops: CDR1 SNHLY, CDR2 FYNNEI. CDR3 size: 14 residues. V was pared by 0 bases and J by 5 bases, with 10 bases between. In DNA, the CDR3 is TGTGCCAGCAGTGAAGCGCTTCCCGGGGAGACCCAGTACTTC. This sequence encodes CASSEALPGETQYF.

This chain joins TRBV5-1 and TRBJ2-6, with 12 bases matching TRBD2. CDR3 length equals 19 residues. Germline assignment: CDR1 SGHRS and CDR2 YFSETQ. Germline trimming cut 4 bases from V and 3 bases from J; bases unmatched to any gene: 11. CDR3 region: CASSGLTSGSTHGANVLTF. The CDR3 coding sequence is TGCGCCAGCAGCGGCCTGACTAGCGGGAGCACTCATGGGGCCAACGTCCTGACTTTC.

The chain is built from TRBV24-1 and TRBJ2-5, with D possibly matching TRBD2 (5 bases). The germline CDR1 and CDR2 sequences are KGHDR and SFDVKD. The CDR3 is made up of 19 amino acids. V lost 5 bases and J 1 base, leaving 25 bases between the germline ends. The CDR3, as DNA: TGTGCCACCAGTGGCCCGCCCCGGCGGGCTAAGCACCTCCAAGAGACCCAGTACTTC. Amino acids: CATSGPPRRAKHLQETQYF.

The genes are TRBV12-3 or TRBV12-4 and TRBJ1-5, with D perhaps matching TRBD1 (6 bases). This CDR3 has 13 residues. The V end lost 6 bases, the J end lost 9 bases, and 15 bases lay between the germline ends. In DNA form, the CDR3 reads TGTGCCAGCAGCCCAACAGGGAGTAGGCCCCAGCATTTT. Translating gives CASSPTGSRPQHF.